The entry that follows covers one T cell receptor beta chain sequence. This sample was taken from a study of Graves' ophthalmopathy and Graves' hyperthyroidism. Scientists amplified the TCR beta CDR3 regions from RNA transcripts. HTBI primers primed a first-round RT-PCR, and a second-round multiplex PCR followed. TCRdb reanalysed the multiplex PCR reads using MiXCR and keeps one entry per CDR3 protein. The sample carries some 360,000 distinct CDR3 sequences, roughly 17% recorded once. Germline V gene data show CDR1 as SGHVS and CDR2 as FNYEAQ. There are 14 residues in the CDR3. V lost 1 base to trimming and J lost 3 bases, with 9 bases between them.

The sequence derives from an adult woman with stable Graves' hyperthyroidism. The rearrangement joins TRBV7-6 to TRBJ2-5; D is unclear. The sample comprised peripheral blood. The CDR3 reads CASSLVRWEETQYF. CDR3 in DNA: TGTGCCAGCAGCTTAGTCAGGTGGGAAGAGACCCAGTACTTC.